The present T cell receptor beta chain was sequenced within a study of radiation and T cells in renal cell carcinoma (dated by TCRdb to the early 2020s). In the study overall: Samples were obtained from a clinical trial, in which 15 Gy stereotactic body radiation therapy was delivered to primary renal cell carcinomas and nephrectomy was performed 4 weeks later. TCR beta sequencing covered 50 to 55 samples in total, comprising around 25 tumors and roughly 27 peripheral blood samples. A total of 4 million to 5 million unique CDR3 nucleotide sequences, encoding more than 2 million unique CDR3 amino acid sequences, were found across all 50 or so samples.

V is pared back by 7 bases and J by 5 bases, with 15 bases lying between the germline termini. The germline V gene specifies SQVTM as CDR1 and ANQGSEA as CDR2. The CDR3 runs 13 residues from the cysteine to the phenylalanine. Only the CDR3 region is kept as DNA, spanning 39 bases read in frame from base 1. The sample's time point, from its label and the paper: blood 2 weeks post-SBRT. In the paper's terms, the treatment or condition label means: 15 Gy SBRT to primary tumor, nephrectomy 4 weeks later. To follow tumor-enriched clonotypes, serial peripheral blood was collected from radiation-treated patients at baseline and at 2 weeks and 4 weeks after SBRT. Every patient had renal cell carcinoma of clear cell pathology. The QIAamp DNA Blood Mini Kit (Qiagen) was used to prepare genomic DNA for TCR sequencing. The analyses included only samples that passed all quality control checks. In regard to this clone: This receptor's antigen is unknown. Per-base quality was not reported, and no clone a single base away is much larger than it.

Results and caveats for the whole study, not just this receptor: Because no pretreatment tumor biopsies were available, whether clonotypes were present in the tumor at baseline could not be determined. Changes in the blood repertoire were not tracked past 4 weeks after treatment. Because the trial had a single-armed design, the trial could not examine how radiation dose or scheduling affected the TCR repertoire. Top tumor clonotypes rose in blood from baseline to 2 weeks post-radiation, then contracted by 4 weeks, suggesting transient expansion of tumor-resident clones.

TCR beta libraries were generated from genomic DNA with the immunoSEQ kit, following the manufacturer's recommendations. For library preparation, a first multiplex PCR was performed with proprietary primers, followed by a second PCR in which unique barcodes were added, and bead cleanups were performed after each round. A kit-provided positive control reaction and a negative control reaction were included in every sample batch. The final libraries were assessed on an Agilent 4200 TapeStation D1000 ScreenTape, pooled by volume, and quantified by qPCR. Sequencing was performed on an Illumina NextSeq500 using a MidOutput 150-cycle cartridge, with 156 Read1 cycles, 15 Index1 cycles, and the kit custom primers. The pooled library was loaded at around 1 pM with roughly 19% PhiX control spiked in. The paper's data handling went like this. The vendor-processed data were analyzed in R, and a clonotype was defined as all T cells that share the same CDR3 nucleotide sequence. In the clone abundance analyses, frequencies in each sample were normalized to that sample's 10,000 most abundant clones. Before analysis, public T cell clones were removed, and these numbered fewer than six per sample on average. Tumor-enriched clonotypes and baseline blood-enriched clonotypes were defined as those with an abundance difference of at least 32-fold between compartments. A beta-binomial differential abundance model was used to identify clonotypes that expanded or contracted between blood time points. Tumor-blood repertoire similarity was measured with the Baroni-Urbani and Buser coefficient, and groups were compared using two-tailed Wilcoxon tests in R. This is the immuneACCESS table as TCRdb keeps it, with only in-frame sequences that have V and J called. A part of the clones is gone; compared with another copy, unresolved V genes explain less than half, and the rest is unexplained. Clone size and the V and J calls come from that table; the DNA yielded D and trimming. The table for this sample lists tens of thousands of clones; roughly four fifths of them were counted only once. The top ten clones comprise about 7% of the sample.

The V and J genes are TRBV29-1 and TRBJ2-1; the D gene cannot be resolved reliably. This material consisted of blood, taken from a patient whose treatment included radiotherapy and nephrectomy. This receptor was obtained from a man between 60 and 75 years old with renal cell carcinoma. The CDR3 protein sequence reads: CSALPRSNNEQFF. DNA sequence: TGCAGCGCTCTCCCTCGGAGCAACAATGAGCAGTTCTTC.